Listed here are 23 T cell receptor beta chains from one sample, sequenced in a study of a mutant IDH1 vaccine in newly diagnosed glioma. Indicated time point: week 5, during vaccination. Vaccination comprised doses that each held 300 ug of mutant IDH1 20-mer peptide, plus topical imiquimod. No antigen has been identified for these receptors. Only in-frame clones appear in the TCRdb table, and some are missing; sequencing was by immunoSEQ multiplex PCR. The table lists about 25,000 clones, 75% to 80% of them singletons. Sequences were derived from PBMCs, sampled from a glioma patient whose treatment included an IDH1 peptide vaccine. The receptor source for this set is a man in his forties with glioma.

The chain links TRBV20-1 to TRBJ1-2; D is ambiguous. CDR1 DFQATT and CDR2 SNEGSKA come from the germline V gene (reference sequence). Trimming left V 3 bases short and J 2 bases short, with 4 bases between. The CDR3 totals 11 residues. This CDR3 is CSARDNYGYTF. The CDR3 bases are TGCAGTGCTAGGGACAACTATGGCTACACCTTC.

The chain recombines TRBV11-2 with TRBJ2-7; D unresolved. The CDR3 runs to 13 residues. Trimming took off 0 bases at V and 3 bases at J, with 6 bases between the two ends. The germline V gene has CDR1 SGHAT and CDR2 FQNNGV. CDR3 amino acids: CASSLDPSYEQYV. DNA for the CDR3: TGTGCCAGCAGCTTAGATCCCAGCTACGAGCAGTACGTC.

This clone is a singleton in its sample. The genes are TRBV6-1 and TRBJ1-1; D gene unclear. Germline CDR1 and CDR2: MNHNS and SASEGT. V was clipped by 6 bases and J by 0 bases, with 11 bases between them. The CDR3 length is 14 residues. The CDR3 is CASRRTDMNTEAFF. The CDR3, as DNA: TGTGCCAGCAGAAGGACCGATATGAACACTGAAGCTTTCTTT.

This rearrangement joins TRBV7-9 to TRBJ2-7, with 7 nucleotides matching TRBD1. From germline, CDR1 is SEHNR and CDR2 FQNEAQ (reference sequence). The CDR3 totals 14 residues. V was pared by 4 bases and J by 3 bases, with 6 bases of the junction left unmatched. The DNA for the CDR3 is TGTGCCAGCAGCTCTGGGGCAGGGGGCTACGAGCAGTACTTC. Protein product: CASSSGAGGYEQYF.

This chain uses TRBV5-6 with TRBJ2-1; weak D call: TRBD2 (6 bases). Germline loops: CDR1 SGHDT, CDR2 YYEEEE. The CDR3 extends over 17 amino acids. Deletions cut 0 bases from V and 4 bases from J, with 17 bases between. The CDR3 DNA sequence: TGTGCCAGCAGCTTGGCAGGTTCACACGGGGGTTACAATGAGCAGTTCTTC. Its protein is CASSLAGSHGGYNEQFF.

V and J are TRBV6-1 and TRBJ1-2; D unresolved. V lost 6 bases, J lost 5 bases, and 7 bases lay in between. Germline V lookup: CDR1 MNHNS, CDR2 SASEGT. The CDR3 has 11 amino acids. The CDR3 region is CASSYGYGYTF. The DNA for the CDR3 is TGTGCCAGCAGCTACGGTTATGGCTACACCTTC.

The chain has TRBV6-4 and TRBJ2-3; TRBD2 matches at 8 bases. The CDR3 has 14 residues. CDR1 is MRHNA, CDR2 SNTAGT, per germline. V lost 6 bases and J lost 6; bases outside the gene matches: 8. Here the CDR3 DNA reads TGTGCCAGCAGGAAACCGGGACTAGTGGATACGCAGTATTTT. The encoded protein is CASRKPGLVDTQYF.

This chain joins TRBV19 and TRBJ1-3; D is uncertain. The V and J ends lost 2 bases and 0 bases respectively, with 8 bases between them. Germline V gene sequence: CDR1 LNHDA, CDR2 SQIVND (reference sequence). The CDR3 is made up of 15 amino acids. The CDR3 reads CASSIPRNSGNTIYF. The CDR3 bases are TGTGCCAGTAGTATACCCCGGAACTCTGGAAACACCATATATTTT.

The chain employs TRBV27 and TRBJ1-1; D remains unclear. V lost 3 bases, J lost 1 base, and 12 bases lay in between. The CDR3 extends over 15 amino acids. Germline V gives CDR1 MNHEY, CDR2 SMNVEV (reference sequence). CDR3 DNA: TGTGCCAGCAGTTTTCGGGGATCAGCGAACACTGAAGCTTTCTTT. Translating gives CASSFRGSANTEAFF.

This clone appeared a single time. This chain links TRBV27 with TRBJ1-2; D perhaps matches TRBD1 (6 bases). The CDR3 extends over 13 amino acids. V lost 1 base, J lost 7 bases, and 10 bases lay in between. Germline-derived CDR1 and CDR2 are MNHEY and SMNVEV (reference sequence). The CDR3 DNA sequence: TGTGCCAGCAGTTTATATGAGGGGGGTGGCTACACCTTC. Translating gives CASSLYEGGGYTF.

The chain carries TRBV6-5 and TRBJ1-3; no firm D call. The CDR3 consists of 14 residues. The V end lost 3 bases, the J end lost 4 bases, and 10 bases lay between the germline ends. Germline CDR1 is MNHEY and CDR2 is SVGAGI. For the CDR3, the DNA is TGTGCCAGCAGTTATGCAGACGGGGGAAACACCATATATTTT. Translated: CASSYADGGNTIYF.

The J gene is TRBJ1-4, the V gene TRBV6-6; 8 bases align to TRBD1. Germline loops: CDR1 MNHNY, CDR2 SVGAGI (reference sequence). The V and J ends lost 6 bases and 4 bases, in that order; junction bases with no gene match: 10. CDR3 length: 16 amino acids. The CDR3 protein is CASRPRGRGVNEKLFF. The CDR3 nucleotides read TGTGCCAGCAGACCCAGGGGGCGGGGGGTTAATGAAAAACTGTTTTTT.

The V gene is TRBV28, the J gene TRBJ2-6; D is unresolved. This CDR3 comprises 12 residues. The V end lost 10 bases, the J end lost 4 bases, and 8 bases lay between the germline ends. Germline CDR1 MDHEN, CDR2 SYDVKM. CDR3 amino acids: CAIKSGANVLTF. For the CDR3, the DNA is TGTGCCATCAAATCGGGGGCCAACGTCCTGACTTTC.

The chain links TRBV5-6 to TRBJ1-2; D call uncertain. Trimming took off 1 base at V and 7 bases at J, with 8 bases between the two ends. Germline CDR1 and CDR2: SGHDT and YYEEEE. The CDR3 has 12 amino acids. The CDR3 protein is CASSLSGSGYTF. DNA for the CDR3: TGTGCCAGCAGCTTGTCGGGCAGTGGCTACACCTTC. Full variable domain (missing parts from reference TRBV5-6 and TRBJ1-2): DAGVTQSPTHLIKTRGQQVTLRCSPKSGHDTVSWYQQALGQGPQFIFQYYEEEERQRGNFPDRFSGHQFPNYSSELNVNALLLGDSALYLCASSLSGSGYTFGSGTRLTVV.

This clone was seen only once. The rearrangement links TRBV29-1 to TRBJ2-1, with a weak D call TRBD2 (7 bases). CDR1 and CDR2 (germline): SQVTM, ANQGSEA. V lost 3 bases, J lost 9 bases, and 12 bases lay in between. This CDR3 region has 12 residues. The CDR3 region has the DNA TGCAGCGTTGAGGGGGGGCGGAGTGAGCAGTTCTTC. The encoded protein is CSVEGGRSEQFF.

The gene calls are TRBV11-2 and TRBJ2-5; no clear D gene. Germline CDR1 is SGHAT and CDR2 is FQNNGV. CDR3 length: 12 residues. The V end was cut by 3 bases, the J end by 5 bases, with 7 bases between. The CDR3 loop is CASSFMGETQYF. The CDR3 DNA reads TGTGCCAGCAGCTTCATGGGGGAGACCCAGTACTTC.

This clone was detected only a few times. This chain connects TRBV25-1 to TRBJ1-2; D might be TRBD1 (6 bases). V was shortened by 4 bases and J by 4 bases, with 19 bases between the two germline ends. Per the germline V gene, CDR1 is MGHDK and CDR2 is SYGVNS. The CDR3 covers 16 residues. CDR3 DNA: TGTGCCAGCAGTGGGTCTGACAGGCCCGACGGCTATGGCTACACCTTC. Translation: CASSGSDRPDGYGYTF.

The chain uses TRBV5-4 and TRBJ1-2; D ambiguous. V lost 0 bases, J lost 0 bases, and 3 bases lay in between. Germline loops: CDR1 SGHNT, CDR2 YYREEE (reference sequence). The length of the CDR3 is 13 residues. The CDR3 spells CASSLESNYGYTF. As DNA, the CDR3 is TGTGCCAGCAGCTTGGAGTCTAACTATGGCTACACCTTC.

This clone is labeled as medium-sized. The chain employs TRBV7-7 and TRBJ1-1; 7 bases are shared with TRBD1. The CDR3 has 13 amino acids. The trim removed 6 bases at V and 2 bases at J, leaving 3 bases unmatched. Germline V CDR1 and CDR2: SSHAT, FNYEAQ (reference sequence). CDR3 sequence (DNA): TGTGCCAGCAGTAGGGACAGCAACACTGAAGCTTTCTTT. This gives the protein CASSRDSNTEAFF.

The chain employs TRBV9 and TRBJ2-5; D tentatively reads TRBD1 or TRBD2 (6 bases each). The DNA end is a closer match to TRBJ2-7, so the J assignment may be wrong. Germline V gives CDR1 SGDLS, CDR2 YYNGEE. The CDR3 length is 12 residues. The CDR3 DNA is TGTGCCAGCAGTGGAGGGGGCTACGAGCAGTACTTC. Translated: CASSGGGYEQYF.

The CDR3 nucleotides read TGCAGTGCTAGGCAAGGGGATGAGCAGTTCTTC. As protein: CSARQGDEQFF. The gene calls are TRBV20-1 and TRBJ2-1; D might be TRBD1 (5 bases). There are 11 residues in the CDR3. Trimming shortened V by 3 bases and J by 8 bases, and 8 bases separated the two germline ends. Germline-derived CDR1 and CDR2 are DFQATT and SNEGSKA (reference sequence).

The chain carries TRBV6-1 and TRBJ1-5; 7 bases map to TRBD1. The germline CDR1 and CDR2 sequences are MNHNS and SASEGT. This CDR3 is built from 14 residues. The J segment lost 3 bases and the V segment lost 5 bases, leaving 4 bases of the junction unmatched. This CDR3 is CASSRTGHNQPQHF. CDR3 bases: TGTGCCAGCAGTCGGACAGGTCACAATCAGCCCCAGCATTTT.

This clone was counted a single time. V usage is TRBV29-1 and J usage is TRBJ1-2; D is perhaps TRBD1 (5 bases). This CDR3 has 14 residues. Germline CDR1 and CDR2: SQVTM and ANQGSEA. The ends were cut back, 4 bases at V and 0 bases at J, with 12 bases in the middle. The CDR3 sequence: CSVAPLGPNYGYTF. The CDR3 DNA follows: TGCAGCGTTGCACCGCTGGGACCTAACTATGGCTACACCTTC. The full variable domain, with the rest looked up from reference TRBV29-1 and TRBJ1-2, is SAVISQKPSRDICQRGTSLTIQCQVDSQVTMMFWYRQQPGQSLTLIATANQGSEATYESGFVIDKFPISRPNLTFSTLTVSNMSPEDSSIYLCSVAPLGPNYGYTFGSGTRLTVV.